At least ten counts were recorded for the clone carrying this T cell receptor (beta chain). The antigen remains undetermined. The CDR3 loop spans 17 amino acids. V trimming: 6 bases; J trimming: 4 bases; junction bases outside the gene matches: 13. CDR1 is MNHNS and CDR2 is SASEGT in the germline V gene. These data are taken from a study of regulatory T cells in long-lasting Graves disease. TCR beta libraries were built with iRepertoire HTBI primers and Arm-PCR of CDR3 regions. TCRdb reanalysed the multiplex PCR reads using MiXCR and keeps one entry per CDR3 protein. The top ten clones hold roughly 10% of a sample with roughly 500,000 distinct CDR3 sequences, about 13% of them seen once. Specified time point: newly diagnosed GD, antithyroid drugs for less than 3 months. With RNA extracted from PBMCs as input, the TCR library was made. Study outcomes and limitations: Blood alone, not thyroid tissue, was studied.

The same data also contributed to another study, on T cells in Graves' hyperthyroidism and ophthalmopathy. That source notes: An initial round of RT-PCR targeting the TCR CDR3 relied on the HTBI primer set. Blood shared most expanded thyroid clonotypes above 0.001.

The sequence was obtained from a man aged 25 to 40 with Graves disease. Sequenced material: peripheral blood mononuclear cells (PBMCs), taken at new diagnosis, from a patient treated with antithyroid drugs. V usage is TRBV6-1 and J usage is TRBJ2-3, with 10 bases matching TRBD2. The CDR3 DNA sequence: TGTGCCAGCAGCCCATGGACTAGCGGTTCCCGGGCAGATACGCAGTATTTT. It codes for CASSPWTSGSRADTQYF.